This passage covers 29 T cell receptor beta chains from one sample sequenced in a study of blood T cells in healthy people across ages. Combining a sample-barcoded 5' primer with a J-beta primer mix, a second PCR ran for about 7 to 12 cycles. TCRdb reanalysed the 5' RACE reads using MiXCR and keeps one entry per CDR3 protein. The sample shows approximately 1.5 million distinct CDR3 sequences, around 40% of them seen only once. Sequenced sample: blood. All receptors come from a woman under 30 in good health.

The rearrangement uses TRBV25-1 and TRBJ1-4; D is unclear. The length of the CDR3 is 15 residues. Germline V gene sequence: CDR1 MGHDK, CDR2 SYGVNS. V was pared by 4 bases and J by 6 bases, with 15 bases between. CDR3 region: CASSALGINYEKLFF. The CDR3, as DNA: TGTGCCAGCAGTGCGCTCGGGATCAACTATGAAAAACTGTTTTTT.

The rearrangement joins TRBV11-2 to TRBJ2-1; D is uncertain. This CDR3 contains 12 residues. Germline CDR1 SGHAT, CDR2 FQNNGV. Trimming left V 3 bases short and J 9 bases short, with 9 bases between. For the CDR3, the DNA is TGTGCCAGCAGCTTTATTAGGGTTGAGCAGTTCTTC. As protein: CASSFIRVEQFF.

This clonotype was detected a few times. The rearrangement links TRBV4-1 to TRBJ2-5; 11 bases are shared with TRBD2. The trim removed 4 bases at V and 5 bases at J, leaving 3 bases unmatched. The CDR3 contains 14 residues. CDR1 MGHRA and CDR2 YSYEKL come from the germline V gene. CDR3 amino acids: CASSLAGGHETQYF. CDR3 coding DNA: TGCGCCAGCAGCCTAGCGGGAGGGCATGAGACCCAGTACTTC.

The chain employs TRBV5-1 and TRBJ2-2, with no clear D. Germline CDR1 is SGHRS and CDR2 is YFSETQ. The CDR3 is 15 residues long. V was trimmed by 0 bases and J by 2 bases, leaving 8 bases between them. CDR3 loop: CASSLGQDNTGELFF. DNA of the CDR3: TGCGCCAGCAGCTTGGGGCAGGATAACACCGGGGAGCTGTTTTTT.

The rearrangement joins TRBV18 to TRBJ2-3; D call uncertain. CDR1 and CDR2 (germline): KGHSH, LQKENI. CDR3 length: 14 residues. The V end lost 0 bases, the J end lost 6 bases, and 10 bases lay between the germline ends. DNA for the CDR3: TGTGCCAGCTCACCACCGGGGAAACCTGATACGCAGTATTTT. It codes for CASSPPGKPDTQYF.

The rearrangement links TRBV6-1 to TRBJ2-1, with TRBD2 identical over 12 bases. The length of the CDR3 is 17 residues. CDR1 is MNHNS and CDR2 is SASEGT in the germline V gene. V trimming: 6 bases; J trimming: 8 bases; junction bases outside the gene matches: 14. CDR3 sequence: CASRPRLAGALLDEQFF. In DNA form, the CDR3 reads TGTGCCAGCAGGCCTAGACTAGCGGGGGCCCTTCTCGATGAGCAGTTCTTC.

This chain connects TRBV5-1 to TRBJ2-3; a possible D gene is TRBD2 (6 bases). The CDR3 totals 15 residues. CDR1 and CDR2 from the germline V gene are SGHRS and YFSETQ. Trimming took off 5 bases at V and 1 base at J, with 14 bases between the two ends. The CDR3 loop is CASSKGLVRTDTQYF. The CDR3 nucleotides read TGCGCCAGCAGTAAGGGACTGGTCCGCACAGATACGCAGTATTTT.

As concerns this clonotype: Possible read error: a much larger clone is one base away. The chain recombines TRBV7-9 with TRBJ2-3; the match to TRBD2 covers 7 bases. The germline CDR1 and CDR2 sequences are SEHNR and FQNEAQ (reference sequence). The CDR3 extends over 11 amino acids. The CDR3 protein is CAGEGTDTQYF. As DNA, the CDR3 is TGTGCAGGGGAGGGTACAGATACGCAGTATTTT.

The gene calls are TRBV18 and TRBJ2-3; D unresolved. Germline V gives CDR1 KGHSH, CDR2 LQKENI. The CDR3 length is 15 residues. Trimming pared 3 bases from V and 2 bases from J, leaving 12 bases between. The CDR3 region has the DNA TGTGCCAGCTCACCCTTTTTTGGGGACACAGATACGCAGTATTTT. Translating gives CASSPFFGDTDTQYF.

The chain uses TRBV7-8 and TRBJ1-2; perhaps TRBD1 as D (5 bases). The CDR3 totals 17 residues. CDR1 is SGHVS, CDR2 FQNEAQ, per germline. Trimming pared 5 bases from V and 4 bases from J, leaving 23 bases between. The CDR3 region is CASSLQVADTGFYGYTF. CDR3 bases: TGTGCCAGCAGCCTCCAGGTCGCGGACACAGGCTTCTATGGCTACACCTTC.

The J gene is TRBJ1-4, the V gene TRBV6-1; D call uncertain. V lost 1 base to trimming and J lost 4 bases, with 7 bases between them. The CDR3 totals 14 residues. The germline V gene encodes CDR1 MNHNS and CDR2 SASEGT. CDR3 sequence (DNA): TGTGCCAGCAGTGAAGGGGTGAATAATGAAAAACTGTTTTTT. It translates to CASSEGVNNEKLFF.

The chain is built from TRBV20-1 and TRBJ1-6; 7 bases agree with TRBD1. The CDR3 totals 15 residues. Germline lookup yields CDR1 DFQATT and CDR2 SNEGSKA (reference sequence). Trimming removed 0 bases from V and 7 bases from J; junction bases left unmatched: 6. The CDR3 spells CSARDVDRLNSPLHF. In DNA form, the CDR3 reads TGCAGTGCTAGAGATGTGGACAGGCTAAATTCACCCCTCCACTTT.

The V gene is TRBV12-3 or TRBV12-4, the J gene TRBJ2-4; D is uncertain. The assigned J gene may be wrong: the sequence end matches TRBJ2-5 better. The CDR3 is 13 residues long. CDR3 protein: CASSLLLSETQYF. The CDR3 DNA reads as TGTGCCAGCAGTTTGCTACTCTCAGAGACCCAGTACTTC.

The gene calls are TRBV2 and TRBJ2-7; 9 bases map to TRBD1. The V gene's germline CDR1 is SNHLY and CDR2 FYNNEI. V lost 1 base to trimming and J lost 4 bases; unmatched junction nucleotides: 5. The CDR3 extends over 15 amino acids. This chain's CDR3 is CASSEGQGDYYEQYF. The CDR3 DNA follows: TGTGCCAGCAGTGAAGGACAGGGGGATTATTACGAGCAGTACTTC.

This chain joins TRBV7-9 and TRBJ2-1; D may be TRBD2 (6 bases). Germline values: CDR1 SEHNR, CDR2 FQNEAQ (reference sequence). The CDR3 spans 15 residues. The germline V and J ends were trimmed by 5 bases and 8 bases, with 19 bases remaining between them. The CDR3 region is CASSLGGPTDDEQFF. In nucleotides, the CDR3 is TGTGCCAGCAGCCTGGGGGGACCTACGGACGATGAGCAGTTCTTC.

This rearrangement joins TRBV19 to TRBJ1-2, with D hard to call. The CDR3 length is 13 residues. Germline CDR1 is LNHDA and CDR2 is SQIVND (reference sequence). The V gene lost 4 bases and the J gene lost 6 bases, with 12 bases spanning the gap. CDR3 bases: TGTGCCAGTAGTAAAGGGCTAATGGATGGCTACACCTTC. This gives the protein CASSKGLMDGYTF.

The chain is built from TRBV13 and TRBJ2-5; D is perhaps TRBD2 (5 bases). The V end was cut by 7 bases, the J end by 11 bases, with 20 bases between. CDR1 and CDR2 from the germline V gene are PRHDT and FYEKMQ (reference sequence). The CDR3 is 13 residues long. Here the CDR3 reads CASNTGFYNEQYF. The CDR3 nucleotides read TGTGCCAGCAACACGGGGTTCTACAATGAGCAGTACTTC.

The sample holds a few counts of this clonotype. The chain's CDR3 is CASVETSGYNEQFF. The CDR3 DNA reads TGTGCCAGCGTCGAAACTAGCGGCTACAATGAGCAGTTCTTC. The chain couples TRBV7-2 to TRBJ2-1, with TRBD2 identical over 8 bases. CDR1 and CDR2 from the germline V gene are SGHTA and FQGNSA. This CDR3 has 14 amino acids. Trimming took 8 bases from V and 3 from J; bases not matched to a gene: 6.

The chain combines TRBV7-9 with TRBJ2-3, with a weak D call TRBD2 (6 bases). The length of the CDR3 is 14 residues. Germline V gives CDR1 SEHNR, CDR2 FQNEAQ (reference sequence). The ends were cut back, 4 bases at V and 2 bases at J, with 10 bases in the middle. In DNA form, the CDR3 reads TGTGCCAGCAGCTGGGGACTTCACACAGATACGCAGTATTTT. This codes for CASSWGLHTDTQYF. Together with reference TRBV7-9 and TRBJ2-3, the CDR3 gives the full variable domain: DTGVSQNPRHKITKRGQNVTFRCDPISEHNRLYWYRQTLGQGPEFLTYFQNEAQLEKSRLLSDRFSAERPKGSFSTLEIQRTEQGDSAMYLCASSWGLHTDTQYFGPGTRLTVL.

V gene TRBV20-1 combines with J gene TRBJ2-1; D is tentatively TRBD1 or TRBD2 (5 bases each). There are 15 residues in the CDR3. Looked up from germline, CDR1 is DFQATT and CDR2 is SNEGSKA (reference sequence). V lost 5 bases and J lost 8, with 22 bases in between. The DNA of the CDR3 is TGCAGTGCTTCCCCACTGGGGCAGGAGGTGTATGAGCAGTTCTTC. Its protein product is CSASPLGQEVYEQFF.

The chain joins TRBV30 to TRBJ2-3; 8 nucleotides align to TRBD1. The trim removed 7 bases at V and 7 bases at J, leaving 10 bases unmatched. CDR3 length equals 13 residues. Germline CDR1 reads GTSNPN; CDR2 reads SVGIG (reference sequence). This chain's CDR3 is CAYQDRERNTQYF. The CDR3 region has the DNA TGTGCCTATCAGGACAGGGAAAGAAATACGCAGTATTTT.

This chain links TRBV7-9 with TRBJ2-1; TRBD1 aligns across 10 bases. The CDR3 is 15 amino acids. J was trimmed by 5 bases and V by 5 bases; bases with no gene match: 6. Looked up from germline, CDR1 is SEHNR and CDR2 is FQNEAQ (reference sequence). CDR3 sequence reads: CASSGEGQGHNEQFF. The CDR3 DNA is TGTGCCAGCAGCGGAGAGGGACAGGGGCACAATGAGCAGTTCTTC.

This clonotype was seen only a few times. The chain links TRBV20-1 to TRBJ1-5, with D perhaps TRBD1 (6 bases). This CDR3 region has 14 residues. V lost 6 bases and J lost 6, with 18 bases in between. Germline V gene sequence: CDR1 DFQATT, CDR2 SNEGSKA (reference sequence). The CDR3 bases are TGCAGTGCCATCGAAGGGGGGCGGTTTCAGCCCCAGCATTTT. Translated, it gives CSAIEGGRFQPQHF.

This clonotype was seen a few times. The chain is built from TRBV5-1 and TRBJ2-1; 7 bases match TRBD2. The CDR3 is made up of 16 amino acids. Germline V lookup: CDR1 SGHRS, CDR2 YFSETQ. V shed 4 bases, J shed 0 bases, and the junction held 7 bases outside the gene matches. The CDR3 DNA is TGCGCCAGCAGCGCGGGGGACTCGACCTCCTACAATGAGCAGTTCTTC. This encodes CASSAGDSTSYNEQFF.

The rearrangement joins TRBV20-1 to TRBJ1-1; no reliable D call. The V end was cut by 3 bases, the J end by 2 bases, with 4 bases between. The CDR3 totals 11 residues. In germline, CDR1 is DFQATT, CDR2 SNEGSKA (reference sequence). As DNA, the CDR3 is TGCAGTGCTAGTCAAAACACTGAAGCTTTCTTT. It specifies CSASQNTEAFF.

Only a few counts were recorded for this clonotype. The genes are TRBV11-1 and TRBJ2-7; D ambiguous. The length of the CDR3 is 14 residues. V was pared by 1 base and J by 0 bases, with 7 bases between. CDR1 and CDR2 from the germline V gene are SGHAT and FQDESV (reference sequence). CDR3 protein: CASSLVFVSYEQYF. For the CDR3, the DNA is TGTGCCAGCAGCTTAGTGTTCGTCTCCTACGAGCAGTACTTC.

Only a few counts were recorded for this clonotype. DNA for the CDR3: TGTGCCAGCAGGGAAAAAGGGCCGGATGGCTACACCTTC. Its translation is CASREKGPDGYTF. The genes are TRBV2 and TRBJ1-2; D gene unclear. Germline V gene data show CDR1 as SNHLY and CDR2 as FYNNEI. With 6 bases removed from V and 6 bases from J, the gap between germline ends came to 14 bases. This CDR3 has 13 amino acids.

The chain recombines TRBV11-1 with TRBJ2-1; D tentatively reads TRBD1 or TRBD2 (6 bases each). V dropped 3 bases and J dropped 13 bases, with 19 bases sitting between them. The CDR3 consists of 14 residues. Germline V gives CDR1 SGHAT, CDR2 FQDESV (reference sequence). CDR3 sequence reads: CASSFGGGRETQFF. CDR3 sequence (DNA): TGTGCCAGCAGCTTCGGTGGGGGGCGAGAGACCCAGTTCTTC.

Notes on this clonotype: Sequence at one end of the junction differs from germline and may be a read error. The chain has TRBV4-3 and TRBJ1-2; D gene uncertain. The CDR3 is 15 residues long. Germline loops: CDR1 LGHNA, CDR2 YSLEER. CDR3: CASSQARTGIYGFTF. DNA for the CDR3: TGCGCCAGCAGCCAAGCAAGGACGGGAATCTATGGCTTCACCTTC.